This T cell receptor beta chain was recorded in a study of blood T cell repertoires in COVID-19. Turning to the study itself: Sites across the United States, Italy and Spain contributed samples from acute and convalescent COVID-19.

Measured with immunoSEQ multiplex PCR; TCRdb has only the in-frame clones, and not every one. The data hold roughly 80,000 clones, with more than 75% observed a single time. The TCR comes from a human donor in a cohort sampled during active COVID-19. The sample was peripheral blood.

For the CDR3, the DNA is TGTGCCAGCAGTCCCGGGACAGGGGTTAGGAACACCTTC. Translating gives CASSPGTGVRNTF. The chain recombines TRBV5-6 with TRBJ1-2, with 10 nucleotides matching TRBD1. The length of the CDR3 is 13 residues. Unmatched junction bases numbered 10, after V lost 5 bases and J lost 12 bases. Germline CDR1 reads SGHDT; CDR2 reads YYEEEE.